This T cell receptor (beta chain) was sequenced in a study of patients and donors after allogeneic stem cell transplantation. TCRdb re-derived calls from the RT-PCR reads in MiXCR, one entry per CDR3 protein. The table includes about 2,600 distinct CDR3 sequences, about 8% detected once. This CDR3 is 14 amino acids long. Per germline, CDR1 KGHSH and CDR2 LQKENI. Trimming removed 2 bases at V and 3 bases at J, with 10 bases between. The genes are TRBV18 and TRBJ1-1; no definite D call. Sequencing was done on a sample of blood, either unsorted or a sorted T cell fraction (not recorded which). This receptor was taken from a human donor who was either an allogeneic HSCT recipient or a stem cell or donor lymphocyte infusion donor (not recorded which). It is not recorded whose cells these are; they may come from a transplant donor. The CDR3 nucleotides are TGTGCCAGCTCACCAGGGTATCGGGACACTGAAGCTTTCTTT. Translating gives CASSPGYRDTEAFF.